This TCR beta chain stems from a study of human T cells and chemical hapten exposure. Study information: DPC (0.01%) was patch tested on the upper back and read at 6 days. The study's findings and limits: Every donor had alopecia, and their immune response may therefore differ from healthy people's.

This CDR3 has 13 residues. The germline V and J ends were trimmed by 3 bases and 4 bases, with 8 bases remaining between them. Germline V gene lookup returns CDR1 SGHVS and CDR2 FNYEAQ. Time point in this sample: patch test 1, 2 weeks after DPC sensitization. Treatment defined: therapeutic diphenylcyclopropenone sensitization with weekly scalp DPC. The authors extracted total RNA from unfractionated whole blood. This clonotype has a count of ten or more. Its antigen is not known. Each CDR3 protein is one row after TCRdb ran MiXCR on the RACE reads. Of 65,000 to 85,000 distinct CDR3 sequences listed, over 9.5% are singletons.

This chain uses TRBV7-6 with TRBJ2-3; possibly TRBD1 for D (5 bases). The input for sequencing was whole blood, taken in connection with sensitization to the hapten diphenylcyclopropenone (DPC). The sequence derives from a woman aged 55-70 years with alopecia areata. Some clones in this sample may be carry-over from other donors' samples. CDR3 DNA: TGTGCCAGCAGCTTGAGACAGTCAGATACGCAGTATTTT. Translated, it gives CASSLRQSDTQYF.